This T cell receptor beta chain was retrieved from a study of early T cells in non-severe SARS-CoV-2 infection. The wider study: Chains stayed unpaired after sequencing of bulk RNA from unsorted whole blood.

With 1 base removed from V and 1 base from J, the gap between germline ends came to 4 bases. In germline, CDR1 is KGHSH, CDR2 LQKENI. The CDR3 is 13 amino acids. Study-wide points: VDJdb matching favored anti-spike CD8 responses, missing private and CD4 specificities.

Individual cDNA molecules received unique molecular identifiers. Via MiXCR, TCRdb re-called the 5' RACE reads, giving one row per CDR3 protein. This sample yields roughly 32,000 distinct CDR3 sequences, of which around 5.6% are seen a single time; around 8% belongs to the top ten. This clonotype has a handful of counts. What it binds is unknown. This chain links TRBV18 with TRBJ2-5; D call uncertain. This sequence originates from an adult who was a healthcare worker with PCR-confirmed SARS-CoV-2 infection or an uninfected control (not recorded which). What was sequenced was whole blood. CDR3 DNA sequence: TGTGCCAGCTCACCACTCCCCCAAGAGACCCAGTACTTC. It specifies CASSPLPQETQYF.